This record covers a single T cell receptor beta chain. CDR3 length: 13 residues. Trimming removed 4 bases from V and 3 bases from J; junction bases left unmatched: 2. CDR1 is SGHDT, CDR2 YYEEEE, per germline. The data were obtained in a study of cytomegalovirus exposure and HLA in healthy donors. The PCR had 60 Vbeta and 13 Jbeta primers. The data were produced by immunoSEQ multiplex PCR, yet TCRdb's version contains in-frame clones alone and is incomplete. Recorded for this sample: around 200,000 clones. Specimen: PBMCs. This TCR derives from a woman aged 18-30 years in good health and CMV-seropositive. This rearrangement joins TRBV5-6 to TRBJ2-5; the match to TRBD1 covers 8 bases. Written as DNA, the CDR3 is TGTGCCAGCAGCGCGGGACAGGAAGAGACCCAGTACTTC. Translating gives CASSAGQEETQYF. Together with reference TRBV5-6 and TRBJ2-5, the CDR3 gives the full variable domain: DAGVTQSPTHLIKTRGQQVTLRCSPKSGHDTVSWYQQALGQGPQFIFQYYEEEERQRGNFPDRFSGHQFPNYSSELNVNALLLGDSALYLCASSAGQEETQYFGPGTRLLVL.